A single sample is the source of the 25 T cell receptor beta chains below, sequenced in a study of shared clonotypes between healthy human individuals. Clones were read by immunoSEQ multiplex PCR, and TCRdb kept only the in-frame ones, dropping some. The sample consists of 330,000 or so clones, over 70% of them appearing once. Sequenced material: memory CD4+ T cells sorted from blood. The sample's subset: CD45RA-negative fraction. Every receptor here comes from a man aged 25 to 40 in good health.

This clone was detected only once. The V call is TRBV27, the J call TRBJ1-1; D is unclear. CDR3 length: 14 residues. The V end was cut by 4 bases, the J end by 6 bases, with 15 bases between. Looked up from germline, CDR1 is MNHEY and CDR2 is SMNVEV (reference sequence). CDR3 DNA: TGTGCCAGCAGTTCCAACACCCGGTTTGCTGAAGCTTTCTTT. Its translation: CASSSNTRFAEAFF.

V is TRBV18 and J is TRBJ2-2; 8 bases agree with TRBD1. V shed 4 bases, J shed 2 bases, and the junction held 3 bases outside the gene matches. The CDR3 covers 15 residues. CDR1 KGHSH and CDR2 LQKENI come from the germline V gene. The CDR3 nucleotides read TGTGCCAGCTCACTCGGACAGGGTAACACCGGGGAGCTGTTTTTT. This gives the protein CASSLGQGNTGELFF.

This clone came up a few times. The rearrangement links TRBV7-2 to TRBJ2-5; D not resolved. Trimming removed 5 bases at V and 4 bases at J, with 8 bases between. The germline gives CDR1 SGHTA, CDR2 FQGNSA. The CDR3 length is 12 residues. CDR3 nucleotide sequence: TGTGCCAGCAGCACAAGAGCAGAGACCCAGTACTTC. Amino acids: CASSTRAETQYF.

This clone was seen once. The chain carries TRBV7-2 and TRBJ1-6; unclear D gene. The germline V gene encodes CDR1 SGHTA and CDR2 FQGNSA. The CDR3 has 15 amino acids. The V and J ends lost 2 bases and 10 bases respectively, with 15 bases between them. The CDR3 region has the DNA TGTGCCAGCAGCTTAAATCGCGGGGTTGGATCACCCCTCCACTTT. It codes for CASSLNRGVGSPLHF. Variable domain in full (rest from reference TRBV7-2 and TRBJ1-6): GAGVSQSPSNKVTEKGKDVELRCDPISGHTALYWYRQSLGQGLEFLIYFQGNSAPDKSGLPSDRFSAERTGGSVSTLTIQRTQQEDSAVYLCASSLNRGVGSPLHFGNGTRLTVT.

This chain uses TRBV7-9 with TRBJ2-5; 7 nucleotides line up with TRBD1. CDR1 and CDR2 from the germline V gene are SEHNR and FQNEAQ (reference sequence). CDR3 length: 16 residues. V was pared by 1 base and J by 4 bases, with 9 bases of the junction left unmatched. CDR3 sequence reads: CASSLDQGGYGETQYF. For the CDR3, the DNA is TGTGCCAGCAGCTTAGATCAAGGGGGCTATGGAGAGACCCAGTACTTC.

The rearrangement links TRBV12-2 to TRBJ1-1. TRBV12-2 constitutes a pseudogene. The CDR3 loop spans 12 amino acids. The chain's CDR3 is CASRLVLDEAFF. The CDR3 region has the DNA TGTGCAAGTCGCTTAGTCTTAGACGAAGCTTTCTTT.

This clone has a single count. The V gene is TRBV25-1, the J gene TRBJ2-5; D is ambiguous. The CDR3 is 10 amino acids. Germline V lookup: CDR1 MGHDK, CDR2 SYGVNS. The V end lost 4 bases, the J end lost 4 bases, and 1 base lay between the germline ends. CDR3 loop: CASSGETQYF. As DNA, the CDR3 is TGTGCCAGCAGTGGAGAGACCCAGTACTTC.

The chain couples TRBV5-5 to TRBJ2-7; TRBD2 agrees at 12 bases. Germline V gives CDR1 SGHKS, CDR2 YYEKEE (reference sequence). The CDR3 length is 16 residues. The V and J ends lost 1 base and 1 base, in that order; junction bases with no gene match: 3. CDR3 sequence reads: CASSLRLAGASYEQYF. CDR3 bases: TGTGCCAGCAGCTTGCGACTAGCGGGAGCTTCCTACGAGCAGTACTTC.

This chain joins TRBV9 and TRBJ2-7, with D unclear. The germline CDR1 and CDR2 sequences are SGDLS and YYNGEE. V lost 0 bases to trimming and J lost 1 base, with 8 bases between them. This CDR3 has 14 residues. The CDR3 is CASSVGVTSYEQYF. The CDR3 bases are TGTGCCAGCAGCGTAGGGGTCACGTCCTACGAGCAGTACTTC.

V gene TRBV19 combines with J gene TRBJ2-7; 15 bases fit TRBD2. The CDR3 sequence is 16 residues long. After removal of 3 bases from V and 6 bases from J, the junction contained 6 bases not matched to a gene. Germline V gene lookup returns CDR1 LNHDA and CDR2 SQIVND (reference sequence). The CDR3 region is CASSINAGLAGGEQYF. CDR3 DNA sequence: TGTGCCAGTAGTATCAACGCGGGACTAGCGGGAGGCGAGCAGTACTTC.

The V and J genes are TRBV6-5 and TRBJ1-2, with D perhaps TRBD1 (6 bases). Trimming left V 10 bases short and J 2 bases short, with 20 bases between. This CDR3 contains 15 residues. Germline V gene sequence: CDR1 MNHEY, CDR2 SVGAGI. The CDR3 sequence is CATAIGRGANYGYTF. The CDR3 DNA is TGTGCCACCGCCATTGGGAGGGGGGCGAACTATGGCTACACCTTC.

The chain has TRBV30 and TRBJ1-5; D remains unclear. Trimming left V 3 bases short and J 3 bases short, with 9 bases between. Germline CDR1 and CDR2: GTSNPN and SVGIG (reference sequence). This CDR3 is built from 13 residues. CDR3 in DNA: TGTGCCTGGAGCGCGTTATACAATCAGCCCCAGCATTTT. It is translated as CAWSALYNQPQHF.

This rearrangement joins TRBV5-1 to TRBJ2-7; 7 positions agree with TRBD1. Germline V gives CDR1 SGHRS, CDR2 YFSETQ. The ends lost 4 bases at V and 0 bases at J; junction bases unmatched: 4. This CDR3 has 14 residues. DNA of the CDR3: TGCGCCAGCAGCAAGAGGGACAGCTCCTACGAGCAGTACTTC. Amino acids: CASSKRDSSYEQYF.

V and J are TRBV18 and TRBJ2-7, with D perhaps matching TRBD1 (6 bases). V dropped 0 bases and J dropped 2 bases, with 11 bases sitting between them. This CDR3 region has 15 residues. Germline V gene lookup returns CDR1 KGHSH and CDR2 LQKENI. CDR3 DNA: TGTGCCAGCTCACCACCGAACAGGGCCCCCTACGAGCAGTACTTC. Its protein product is CASSPPNRAPYEQYF.

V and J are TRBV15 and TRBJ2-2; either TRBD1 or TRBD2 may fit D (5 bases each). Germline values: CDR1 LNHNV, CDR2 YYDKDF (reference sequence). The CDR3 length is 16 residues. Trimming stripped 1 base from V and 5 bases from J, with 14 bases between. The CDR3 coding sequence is TGTGCCACCAGCAGAGTCCTGGGGACGCCAACCGGGGAGCTGTTTTTT. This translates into CATSRVLGTPTGELFF.

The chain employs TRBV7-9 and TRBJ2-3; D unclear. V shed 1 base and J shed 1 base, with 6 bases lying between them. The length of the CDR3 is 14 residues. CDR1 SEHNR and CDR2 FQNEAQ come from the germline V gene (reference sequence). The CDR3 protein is CASSLGKRTDTQYF. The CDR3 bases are TGTGCCAGCAGCTTAGGGAAGCGCACAGATACGCAGTATTTT.

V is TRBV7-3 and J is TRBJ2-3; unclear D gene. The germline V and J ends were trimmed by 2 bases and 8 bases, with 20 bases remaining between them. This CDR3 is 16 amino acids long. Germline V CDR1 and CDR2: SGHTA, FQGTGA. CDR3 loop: CASSLHADPSIGTQYF. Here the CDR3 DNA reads TGTGCCAGCAGCTTACATGCGGACCCGTCCATCGGTACGCAGTATTTT.

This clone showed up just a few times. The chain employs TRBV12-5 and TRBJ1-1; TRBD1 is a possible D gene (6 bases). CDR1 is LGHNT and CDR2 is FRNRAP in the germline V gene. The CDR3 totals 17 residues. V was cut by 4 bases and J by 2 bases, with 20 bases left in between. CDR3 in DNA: TGTGCTAGTGGTTCGGCCCTCGCAGGGGATCGAAACACTGAAGCTTTCTTT. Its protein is CASGSALAGDRNTEAFF.

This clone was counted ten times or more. CDR3 DNA: TGTGCCACCAGCAGAGGAAACCGAAATGAAAAACTGTTTTTT. It codes for CATSRGNRNEKLFF. This sequence joins TRBV15 and TRBJ1-4; D not certain. Trimming stripped 1 base from V and 5 bases from J, with 8 bases between. CDR1 LNHNV and CDR2 YYDKDF come from the germline V gene (reference sequence). This CDR3 is 14 amino acids long.

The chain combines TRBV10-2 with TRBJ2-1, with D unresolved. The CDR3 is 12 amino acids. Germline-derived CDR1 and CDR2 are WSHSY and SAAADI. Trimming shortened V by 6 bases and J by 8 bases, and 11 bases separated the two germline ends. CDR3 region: CASSRSRYEQFF. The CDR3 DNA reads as TGCGCCAGCAGCCGGTCCCGGTATGAGCAGTTCTTC.

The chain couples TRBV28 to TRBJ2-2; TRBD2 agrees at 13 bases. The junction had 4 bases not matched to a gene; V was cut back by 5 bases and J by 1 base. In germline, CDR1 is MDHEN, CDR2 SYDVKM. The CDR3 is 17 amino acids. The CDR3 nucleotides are TGTGCCAGCAGTATACTAGCGGGAGGGCAGAACACCGGGGAGCTGTTTTTT. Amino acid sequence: CASSILAGGQNTGELFF.

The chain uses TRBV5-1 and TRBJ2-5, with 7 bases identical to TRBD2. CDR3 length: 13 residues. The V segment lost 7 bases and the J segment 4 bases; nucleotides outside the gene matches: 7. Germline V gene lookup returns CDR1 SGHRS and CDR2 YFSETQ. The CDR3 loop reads CASLAGGGETQYF. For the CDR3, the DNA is TGCGCCAGCCTGGCGGGCGGGGGAGAGACCCAGTACTTC.

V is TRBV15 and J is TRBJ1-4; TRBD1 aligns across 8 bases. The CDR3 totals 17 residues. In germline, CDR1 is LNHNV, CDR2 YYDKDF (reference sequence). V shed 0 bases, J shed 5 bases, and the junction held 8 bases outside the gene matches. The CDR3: CATSRELGQGKNEKLFF. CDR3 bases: TGTGCCACCAGCAGAGAACTAGGACAGGGCAAAAATGAAAAACTGTTTTTT.

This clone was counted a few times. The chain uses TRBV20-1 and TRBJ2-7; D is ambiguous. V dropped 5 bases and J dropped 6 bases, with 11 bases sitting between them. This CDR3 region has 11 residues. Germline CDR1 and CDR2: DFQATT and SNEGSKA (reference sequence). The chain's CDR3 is CSAPLFGEQYF. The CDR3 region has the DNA TGCAGTGCTCCCTTATTCGGCGAGCAGTACTTC.

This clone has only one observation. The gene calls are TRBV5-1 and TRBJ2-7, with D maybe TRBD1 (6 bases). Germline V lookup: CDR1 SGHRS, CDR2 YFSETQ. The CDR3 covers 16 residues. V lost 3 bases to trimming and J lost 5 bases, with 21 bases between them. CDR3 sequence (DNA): TGCGCCAGCAGCTCCCAGGGGATTTGGGGCGAGAACGAGCAGTACTTC. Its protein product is CASSSQGIWGENEQYF.